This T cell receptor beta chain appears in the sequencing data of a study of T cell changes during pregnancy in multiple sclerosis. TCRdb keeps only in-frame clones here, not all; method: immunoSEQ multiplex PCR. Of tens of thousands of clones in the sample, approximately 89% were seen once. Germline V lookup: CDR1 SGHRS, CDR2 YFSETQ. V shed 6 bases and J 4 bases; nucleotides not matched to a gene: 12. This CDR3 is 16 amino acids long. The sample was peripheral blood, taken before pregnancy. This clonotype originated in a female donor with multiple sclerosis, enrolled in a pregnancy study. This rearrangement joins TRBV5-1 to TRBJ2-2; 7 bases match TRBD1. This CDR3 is CASMPRGRGLTGELFF. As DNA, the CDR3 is TGCGCCAGCATGCCCAGGGGGAGAGGGCTCACCGGGGAGCTGTTTTTT.